This is a list of T cell receptor beta chains from one sample in a study of shared clonotypes between healthy human individuals. TCRdb's copy holds only in-frame clones and misses some; the assay was immunoSEQ multiplex PCR. The table shows about a million clones, with approximately 80% occurring only once. Sequencing was carried out using memory CD4+ T cells from PBMCs. All receptors derive from a man between 18 and 35 years old in good health. Some clones in this sample may be carry-over from other donors' samples. Both conserved end residues are part of each CDR3. A D gene is named only where the DNA matches it firmly. A row's size may be missing; if present it is once, few, many or a size class.

>TRBJ1-2|TRBV6-5|-|TRBD1
TGTGCCAGCAGTTACTCTTCTACAGGGGGCGGCTATGGCTACACCTTC
CASSYSSTGGGYGYTF
>TRBJ2-1|TRBV29-1|-|-
TGCAGCACTCGCTCCGAGGTAAATTCCTACAATGAGCAGTTCTTC
CSTRSEVNSYNEQFF
>TRBJ2-7|TRBV7-9|few|-
TGTGCCAGCAGCCCCCAGGGACCCGAGCAGTACTTC
CASSPQGPEQYF
>TRBJ2-5|TRBV6-5|-|-
TGTGCCAGCAGTTACTCGACGGGCAAGGGCCAAGAGACCCAGTACTTC
CASSYSTGKGQETQYF
>TRBJ2-1|TRBV7-2|-|TRBD2
TGTGCCAGCAGCTCACAGCGGGGGCACTTCACTGAGCAGTTCTTC
CASSSQRGHFTEQFF
>TRBJ1-1|TRBV25-1|-|-
TGTGCCAGCACCAGGGGCACTGAAGCTTTCTTT
CASTRGTEAFF
>TRBJ2-5|TRBV28|-|TRBD1
TGTGCCAGCAGTTCCTTAGGGGGGACAGGGCGGACCCAGTACTTC
CASSSLGGTGRTQYF
>TRBJ2-1|TRBV5-1|-|TRBD1
TGCGCCAGCAGCCTGGCCGGGACAGCCGCCGGTAGGGGGGAGCAGTTCTTC
CASSLAGTAAGRGEQFF
>TRBJ2-1|TRBV7-9|-|TRBD2
TGTGCCGCGGGGGGCCCTGGCTCCTACAATGAGCAGTTCTTC
CAAGGPGSYNEQFF
>TRBJ2-1|TRBV7-9|-|-
TGTGCCAGCACCTTAGGTATAGGCGAGCAGTTCTTC
CASTLGIGEQFF
>TRBJ2-7|TRBV5-4|-|TRBD2
TGTGCCAGCAGCTTCGGGGGTCCTAGCGGGATCTTTTACGAGCAGTACTTC
CASSFGGPSGIFYEQYF
>TRBJ2-7|TRBV2|few|TRBD1
TGTGCCAGCCTTGGACAGGGCTACGAGCAGTACTTC
CASLGQGYEQYF
>TRBJ2-7|TRBV7-2|once|TRBD2
TGTGCCAGCAGCTTAGCGGGAGGGCTCTACGAGCAGTACTTC
CASSLAGGLYEQYF
>TRBJ2-7|TRBV15|-|-
TGTGCCACCAGCAGAGATCAGGCGCGGGAGCAGTACTTC
CATSRDQAREQYF
>TRBJ2-2|TRBV2|-|-
TGTGCCAGCAGACCTACGAACACCGGGGAGCTGTTTTTT
CASRPTNTGELFF
>TRBJ2-7|TRBV7-7|-|TRBD2
TGTGCCAGCAGCCCTGGGACTAGCGGGATCCACGAGCAGTACTTC
CASSPGTSGIHEQYF
>TRBJ1-1|TRBV4-1|-|-
TGCGCCAGCAGCCAAGCAAGGGAGGGGTCGGCTTTCTTT
CASSQAREGSAFF
>TRBJ2-7|TRBV7-9|-|-
TGTGCCAGCAGCTTAGTAGGGACCAGCTACGAGCAGTACTTC
CASSLVGTSYEQYF
>TRBJ1-2|TRBV9|-|-
TGTGCCAGCAAAGATGGGGAGGGCTACGAAACGGAAAGTGGCTACACCTTC
CASKDGEGYETESGYTF
>TRBJ2-3|TRBV15|-|-
TGTGCCACCAGCAGAGAGGAGGGGGTCAGCACAGATACGCAGTATTTT
CATSREEGVSTDTQYF
>TRBJ1-2|TRBV28|-|-
TGTGCCAGCAGTTTCCGACCCGACGCCACAGGCTACACCTTC
CASSFRPDATGYTF
>TRBJ2-3|TRBV28|-|-
TGTGCCAGCAGTTCAATCGGTGACTCAGATACGCAGTATTTT
CASSSIGDSDTQYF
>TRBJ1-4|TRBV29-1|-|-
TGCAGCGTGCGCTTAACAGCTGGTGAAAAACTGTTTTTT
CSVRLTAGEKLFF
>TRBJ1-2|TRBV7-9|-|-
TGTGCCAGCAGCCCCGGACCATGGGGCTACACCTTC
CASSPGPWGYTF
>TRBJ2-4|TRBV11-2|-|TRBD1
TGTGCCAGCAGCCAAAACCGGGACAGCGAGAACATTCAGTACTTC
CASSQNRDSENIQYF
>TRBJ2-2|TRBV11-2|-|-
TGTGCCAGCAGCGAAGCCCGGGACGGGAACACCGGGGAGCTGTTTTTT
CASSEARDGNTGELFF
>TRBJ1-1|TRBV14|-|-
TGTGCCAGCAGCCAAGGGATGACGGTCTGGGGGGAAGCTTTCTTT
CASSQGMTVWGEAFF
>TRBJ1-5|TRBV6-6|-|-
TGTGCCAGCAGTTACTCGCGGGGTGACGGACAGCCCCAGCATTTT
CASSYSRGDGQPQHF
>TRBJ1-2|TRBV5-4|-|-
TGTGCCAGCAGCCCCGCCAGAAGGGGAACTAACTATGGCTACACCTTC
CASSPARRGTNYGYTF
>TRBJ1-1|TRBV28|-|TRBD1
TGTGCCAGCAGTTCCCGGGACAGGGGAAGGACTGAAGCTTTCTTT
CASSSRDRGRTEAFF
>TRBJ1-3|TRBV11-2|-|TRBD1
TGTGCCAGCAGCTCCGGACAGGGTGATGGAAACACCATATATTTT
CASSSGQGDGNTIYF
>TRBJ2-4|TRBV15|few|-
TGTGCCACCAGCAGCGGGACACAAAACATTCAGTACTTC
CATSSGTQNIQYF